One and the same sample provided the 24 T cell receptor beta chains below, sequenced in a study of cytomegalovirus exposure and HLA in healthy donors. Sequencing was performed with immunoSEQ multiplex PCR; in TCRdb, only in-frame clones are kept and a portion is missing. The table lists 150,000 to 200,000 clones, roughly 90% of them singletons. The source material was PBMCs. These receptors were collected from a woman in her late teens or twenties in good health and CMV-seronegative.

The rearrangement joins TRBV5-1 to TRBJ2-7; a possible D gene is TRBD1 (5 bases). Germline V gene lookup returns CDR1 SGHRS and CDR2 YFSETQ. The V end lost 0 bases, the J end lost 0 bases, and 10 bases lay between the germline ends. The CDR3 has 15 amino acids. CDR3 amino acids: CASSLENRISYEQYF. CDR3 sequence (DNA): TGCGCCAGCAGCTTGGAGAACAGGATCTCCTACGAGCAGTACTTC. Together with reference TRBV5-1 and TRBJ2-7, the CDR3 gives the full variable domain: KAGVTQTPRYLIKTRGQQVTLSCSPISGHRSVSWYQQTPGQGLQFLFEYFSETQRNKGNFPGRFSGRQFSNSRSEMNVSTLELGDSALYLCASSLENRISYEQYFGPGTRLTVT.

The chain recombines TRBV6-5 with TRBJ2-3; TRBD2 matches at 8 bases. V was clipped by 4 bases and J by 2 bases; unmatched bases: 8. This CDR3 comprises 16 residues. Germline V gene lookup returns CDR1 MNHEY and CDR2 SVGAGI. Here the CDR3 reads CASSSAGTRLTDTQYF. In nucleotides, the CDR3 is TGTGCCAGCAGTTCCGCCGGGACTAGACTCACAGATACGCAGTATTTT.

The chain recombines TRBV9 with TRBJ2-7; D remains unclear. The germline CDR1 and CDR2 sequences are SGDLS and YYNGEE. V was pared by 4 bases and J by 0 bases, with 11 bases between. The CDR3 has 14 residues. The CDR3 coding sequence is TGTGCCAGCAGCCCCCTGGTTAGCTCCTACGAGCAGTACTTC. It codes for CASSPLVSSYEQYF.

CDR3 in DNA: TGTGCCAGTAGTAGAGCGGGACTAGAAGGATATAGCGAGCAGTACTTC. Its translation is CASSRAGLEGYSEQYF. The gene calls are TRBV19 and TRBJ2-7; 8 bases map to TRBD2. Trimming took 4 bases from V and 6 from J; bases not matched to a gene: 14. The CDR3 length is 16 residues. CDR1 and CDR2 from the germline V gene are LNHDA and SQIVND (reference sequence).

The J gene is TRBJ1-5, the V gene TRBV6-4, with 7 bases lining up with TRBD1. Trimming cost V 0 bases and J 10 bases; bases outside gene matches: 15. CDR3 size: 17 residues. CDR1 is MRHNA, CDR2 SNTAGT, per germline. Written as DNA, the CDR3 is TGTGCCAGCAGTGACTCGGACGGAGGGGGCAGGGAAAGACCCCAGCATTTT. Its translation is CASSDSDGGGRERPQHF.

The gene calls are TRBV12-5 and TRBJ2-1; D ambiguous. V gave up 3 bases and J gave up 7 bases, with 16 bases separating them. The CDR3 runs 15 residues. Germline CDR1 and CDR2: LGHNT and FRNRAP. The CDR3 DNA follows: TGTGCTAGTGGTTTATCGGTCGTATCGATGAATGAGCAGTTCTTC. This codes for CASGLSVVSMNEQFF.

The chain employs TRBV11-2 and TRBJ2-7; 8 bases line up with TRBD1. The CDR3 loop spans 15 amino acids. Germline V CDR1 and CDR2: SGHAT, FQNNGV. Trimming cost V 0 bases and J 4 bases; bases outside gene matches: 5. CDR3 residues: CASSLDPGQAYEQYF. In DNA form, the CDR3 reads TGTGCCAGCAGCTTAGACCCGGGACAGGCTTACGAGCAGTACTTC.

The chain uses TRBV7-6 and TRBJ2-1, with D possibly being TRBD2 (6 bases). The CDR3 is 13 residues long. Germline-derived CDR1 and CDR2 are SGHVS and FNYEAQ. Trimming cost V 5 bases and J 9 bases, with 14 bases left between them. The CDR3: CASSERGGGEQFF. The CDR3, as DNA: TGTGCCAGCAGCGAAAGGGGAGGTGGTGAGCAGTTCTTC.

The rearrangement uses TRBV27 and TRBJ1-5; no firm D call. Trimming removed 11 bases at V and 3 bases at J, with 14 bases between. CDR3 size: 13 residues. The germline V gene has CDR1 MNHEY and CDR2 SMNVEV (reference sequence). The CDR3 DNA is TGTGCCGTACGACCGGGGTTCAATCAGCCCCAGCATTTT. It yields the protein CAVRPGFNQPQHF.

The V and J genes are TRBV30 and TRBJ2-7; D may be TRBD1 (7 bases). This CDR3 has 14 amino acids. V was shortened by 6 bases and J by 3 bases, with 18 bases between the two germline ends. Germline assignment: CDR1 GTSNPN and CDR2 SVGIG (reference sequence). CDR3 bases: TGTGCCTGCGACAGGGTGCGGGGTGTCTACGAGCAGTACTTC. Amino acid sequence: CACDRVRGVYEQYF.

The chain combines TRBV27 with TRBJ2-1, with 9 bases aligning to TRBD1. Looked up from germline, CDR1 is MNHEY and CDR2 is SMNVEV (reference sequence). Unmatched junction bases numbered 8, after V lost 6 bases and J lost 8 bases. This CDR3 has 14 amino acids. CDR3 region: CASSRDRAGHEQFF. The CDR3 DNA reads TGTGCCAGCAGCCGGGACAGGGCAGGGCATGAGCAGTTCTTC.

This chain joins TRBV19 and TRBJ1-2, with D possibly matching TRBD1 (5 bases). V lost 7 bases to trimming and J lost 5 bases, with 17 bases between them. The CDR3 has 14 residues. The germline V gene encodes CDR1 LNHDA and CDR2 SQIVND (reference sequence). The CDR3: CASNRGSSDYGYTF. CDR3 nucleotide sequence: TGTGCCAGTAATAGGGGTTCTTCGGATTATGGCTACACCTTC.

The rearrangement links TRBV21-1 to TRBJ2-3; the table's TRBD2 call for D was not verified on the DNA. TRBV21-1 is a listed pseudogene. CDR3 length: 20 amino acids. The CDR3 DNA is TGTGCCAGCAGCAAAGAATTGCCCGCCAGGAGCGGCACTAGCACAGATACGCAGTATTTT. Translation gives CASSKELPARSGTSTDTQYF.

This chain connects TRBV7-2 to TRBJ1-5; no clear D. The CDR3 extends over 14 amino acids. Trimming stripped 1 base from V and 6 bases from J, with 10 bases between. Germline CDR1 SGHTA, CDR2 FQGNSA. CDR3 in DNA: TGTGCCAGCAGCTTAGGAGGGATGGCTCAGCCCCAGCATTTT. Encoded protein: CASSLGGMAQPQHF.

This sequence joins TRBV10-3 and TRBJ2-1, with D possibly TRBD1 on 6 matching bases. Trimming stripped 2 bases from V and 6 bases from J, with 11 bases between. Germline V lookup: CDR1 ENHRY, CDR2 SYGVKD. The CDR3 is 14 amino acids. CDR3 DNA: TGTGCCATCAGTGAGGGGGCAGGGGTCAATGAGCAGTTCTTC. Translated, it gives CAISEGAGVNEQFF.

The gene calls are TRBV30 and TRBJ1-2; unclear D gene. V lost 5 bases to trimming and J lost 0 bases, with 16 bases between them. This CDR3 spans 15 amino acids. Germline CDR1 GTSNPN, CDR2 SVGIG (reference sequence). The CDR3, as DNA: TGTGCCTGGCATCCTAGGTTGACCGCTAACTATGGCTACACCTTC. Translating gives CAWHPRLTANYGYTF.

This clone was found a few times. The rearrangement joins TRBV6-4 to TRBJ2-2, with 10 bases identical to TRBD1. The germline gives CDR1 MRHNA, CDR2 SNTAGT. The CDR3 has 15 residues. V gave up 3 bases and J gave up 3 bases; unmatched junction bases: 1. The CDR3 DNA reads TGTGCCAGCAGTGAAGGACAGGGGGACACCGGGGAGCTGTTTTTT. This gives the protein CASSEGQGDTGELFF.

The chain has TRBV5-1 and TRBJ2-6; no clear D gene. From germline, CDR1 is SGHRS and CDR2 YFSETQ. The CDR3 covers 15 residues. Trimming cost V 1 base and J 1 base, with 6 bases left between them. The CDR3 bases are TGCGCCAGCAGCTTGTCAAATTCTGGGGCCAACGTCCTGACTTTC. Its translation is CASSLSNSGANVLTF.

This clone was seen ten or more times. The chain is built from TRBV7-9 and TRBJ2-3, with TRBD1 as a possible D gene (6 bases). Trimming took 4 bases from V and 0 from J, leaving 14 bases between them. This CDR3 has 16 amino acids. The germline V gene has CDR1 SEHNR and CDR2 FQNEAQ (reference sequence). CDR3 in DNA: TGTGCCAGCAGCTCAGGGGCGGCTCCAAGCACAGATACGCAGTATTTT. Translating gives CASSSGAAPSTDTQYF.

V gene TRBV25-1 combines with J gene TRBJ1-3, with D perhaps TRBD1 (6 bases). The CDR3 runs to 14 residues. Germline V gives CDR1 MGHDK, CDR2 SYGVNS. The V gene lost 5 bases and the J gene lost 3 bases, with 11 bases spanning the gap. The CDR3 DNA follows: TGTGCCAGCAGTACCATACAGGGTGGAAACACCATATATTTT. It specifies CASSTIQGGNTIYF.

This clone was seen just once. The J gene is TRBJ1-3, the V gene TRBV19; D is perhaps TRBD1 (6 bases). In germline, CDR1 is LNHDA, CDR2 SQIVND (reference sequence). The V end was cut by 3 bases, the J end by 0 bases, with 15 bases between. CDR3 length equals 17 residues. CDR3 nucleotide sequence: TGTGCCAGTAGTATCTCCTCGACAGGACACTCTGGAAACACCATATATTTT. Translation: CASSISSTGHSGNTIYF. The full variable domain, with the rest looked up from reference TRBV19 and TRBJ1-3, is DGGITQSPKYLFRKEGQNVTLSCEQNLNHDAMYWYRQDPGQGLRLIYYSQIVNDFQKGDIAEGYSVSREKKESFPLTVTSAQKNPTAFYLCASSISSTGHSGNTIYFGEGSWLTVV.

The chain is built from TRBV25-1 and TRBJ2-4; possible D gene TRBD2, 5 bases. The CDR3 runs to 14 residues. V dropped 0 bases and J dropped 6 bases, with 9 bases sitting between them. The germline CDR1 and CDR2 sequences are MGHDK and SYGVNS. In DNA form, the CDR3 reads TGTGCCAGCAGTGAATACAGAGAGGGAAACATTCAGTACTTC. Translation: CASSEYREGNIQYF.

The chain has TRBV6-5 and TRBJ2-1; D not certain. With 0 bases removed from V and 9 bases from J, the gap between germline ends came to 9 bases. This CDR3 has 13 amino acids. CDR1 and CDR2 (germline): MNHEY, SVGAGI. CDR3 coding DNA: TGTGCCAGCAGTTACTCTGATAGTGGTGAGCAGTTCTTC. Translating gives CASSYSDSGEQFF.

The chain joins TRBV10-3 to TRBJ2-1; 8 bases line up with TRBD1. CDR3 length equals 12 residues. The junction had 7 bases not matched to a gene; V was cut back by 10 bases and J by 8 bases. Germline CDR1 ENHRY, CDR2 SYGVKD. CDR3 nucleotide sequence: TGTGCCACCCAGGGGGCAGCCGATGAGCAGTTCTTC. This encodes CATQGAADEQFF.